Listed here are 32 T cell receptor beta chains from one sample, sequenced in a study of radiation and T cells in renal cell carcinoma. The table came from immunoSEQ multiplex PCR; TCRdb's copy has only in-frame clones and leaves some out. The sample lists roughly 170,000 clones, 88% occurring once. Time point in this sample: blood 4 weeks post-SBRT, at nephrectomy. Described treatment: 15 Gy SBRT to primary tumor, nephrectomy 4 weeks later. The source material was blood, sampled from a patient whose treatment included radiotherapy and nephrectomy. These receptors originate from a woman in her 50s with renal cell carcinoma.

This chain connects TRBV9 to TRBJ2-1; D assignment may be TRBD1 or TRBD2 (6 bases each). This CDR3 has 17 amino acids. With 3 bases removed from V and 0 bases from J, the gap between germline ends came to 16 bases. The germline gives CDR1 SGDLS, CDR2 YYNGEE. CDR3 coding DNA: TGTGCCAGCAGCGCCCGAGGGGGGCTAGGCTCCTACAATGAGCAGTTCTTC. This translates into CASSARGGLGSYNEQFF.

The V gene is TRBV5-6, the J gene TRBJ1-1, with D uncertain. Germline-derived CDR1 and CDR2 are SGHDT and YYEEEE. V shed 0 bases and J shed 0 bases, with 9 bases lying between them. The CDR3 is 15 residues long. The CDR3 coding sequence is TGTGCCAGCAGCTTGGTGCCTGCTATGAACACTGAAGCTTTCTTT. This encodes CASSLVPAMNTEAFF.

The chain joins TRBV6-1 to TRBJ1-1, with D possibly matching TRBD1 (5 bases). The CDR3 runs 13 residues. V was pared by 3 bases and J by 6 bases, with 11 bases between. Germline V gives CDR1 MNHNS, CDR2 SASEGT. CDR3 sequence (DNA): TGTGCCAGCAGTGACCCAGGGAGGTCTGAAGCTTTCTTT. This sequence encodes CASSDPGRSEAFF.

V and J are TRBV7-2 and TRBJ2-7; no reliable D call. Germline V gene data show CDR1 as SGHTA and CDR2 as FQGNSA. This CDR3 comprises 13 residues. V was pared by 1 base and J by 4 bases, with 8 bases between. The CDR3 sequence is CASSLVLDYEQYF. The CDR3 nucleotides are TGTGCCAGCAGCTTAGTATTAGATTACGAGCAGTACTTC.

The chain uses TRBV19 and TRBJ1-1; TRBD1 might be the D (6 bases). The germline V and J ends were trimmed by 3 bases and 0 bases, with 8 bases remaining between them. CDR1 LNHDA and CDR2 SQIVND come from the germline V gene (reference sequence). This CDR3 comprises 14 residues. CDR3 DNA sequence: TGTGCCAGTAGTATCGGACAGATGAACACTGAAGCTTTCTTT. It specifies CASSIGQMNTEAFF.

This clone was observed a handful of times. V and J are TRBV25-1 and TRBJ1-4; D unclear. Germline-derived CDR1 and CDR2 are MGHDK and SYGVNS. The CDR3 is 13 residues long. The V end was cut by 3 bases, the J end by 4 bases, with 6 bases between. The CDR3 DNA follows: TGTGCCAGCAGTGATCATTTTAATGAAAAACTGTTTTTT. The encoded protein is CASSDHFNEKLFF.

About this clone: A read error may account for a junction end that differs from germline. The V and J genes are TRBV6-5 and TRBJ1-2; D uncertain. The CDR3 covers 15 residues. Germline V gene sequence: CDR1 MNHEY, CDR2 SVGAGI. The DNA of the CDR3 is TGTGCCAGCAGTGACTCAGGCGAAGCTAACTATGGCTACACCTTC. Translating gives CASSDSGEANYGYTF.

The chain is built from TRBV2 and TRBJ2-3; D remains unclear. V was trimmed by 6 bases and J by 8 bases, leaving 15 bases between them. Per germline, CDR1 SNHLY and CDR2 FYNNEI. The CDR3 is 13 residues long. The CDR3 here is CASRRTDPGTQYF. CDR3 bases: TGTGCCAGCAGACGGACGGACCCCGGTACGCAGTATTTT.

The chain couples TRBV11-3 to TRBJ2-2; 7 bases align to TRBD2. V lost 5 bases, J lost 4 bases, and 4 bases stayed unmatched. The CDR3 is 14 amino acids. Germline V CDR1 and CDR2: SGHNT, YENEEA. CDR3 bases: TGTGCCAGCAGCGGCATAGCGGGCACCGGGGAGCTGTTTTTT. Encoded protein: CASSGIAGTGELFF.

The chain carries TRBV2 and TRBJ2-1; 7 positions match TRBD2. Germline lookup yields CDR1 SNHLY and CDR2 FYNNEI. The CDR3 runs to 13 residues. After removal of 7 bases from V and 7 bases from J, the junction contained 7 bases not matched to a gene. CDR3 in amino acids: CASTVGGGNEQFF. CDR3 coding DNA: TGTGCCAGCACCGTGGGCGGGGGTAATGAGCAGTTCTTC.

The chain recombines TRBV25-1 with TRBJ1-1; D ambiguous. V lost 10 bases to trimming and J lost 3 bases, with 12 bases between them. CDR3 size: 12 residues. Germline CDR1 and CDR2: MGHDK and SYGVNS. The CDR3 nucleotides are TGTGCCATCGGTGACAAGGACACTGAAGCTTTCTTT. It yields the protein CAIGDKDTEAFF.

The chain combines TRBV5-8 with TRBJ1-6; D remains unclear. Germline values: CDR1 SGHTS, CDR2 YDEGEE. This CDR3 has 13 amino acids. The germline V and J ends were trimmed by 3 bases and 5 bases, with 6 bases remaining between them. CDR3 loop: CASSSRNNSPLHF. CDR3 DNA: TGTGCCAGCAGCTCCCGGAATAATTCACCCCTCCACTTT.

The rearrangement joins TRBV6-1 to TRBJ1-3, with 8 bases aligning to TRBD1. V shed 4 bases and J 9 bases; nucleotides not matched to a gene: 17. The CDR3 loop spans 17 amino acids. CDR1 is MNHNS, CDR2 SASEGT, per germline. For the CDR3, the DNA is TGTGCCAGCAGTGCCTCTCAGAGGGACAGGTCGAGAAGCACCATATATTTT. Protein sequence: CASSASQRDRSRSTIYF.

V usage is TRBV6-6 and J usage is TRBJ1-5; a possible D gene is TRBD1 (5 bases). The germline V gene has CDR1 MNHNY and CDR2 SVGAGI (reference sequence). V gave up 0 bases and J gave up 6 bases, with 9 bases separating them. There are 14 residues in the CDR3. The CDR3 coding sequence is TGTGCCAGCAGTTACTCCGGGGCTGGTCAGCCCCAGCATTTT. It yields the protein CASSYSGAGQPQHF.

CDR3 coding DNA: TGTGCCAGCAGCCCCAGGGAGTATGTTTATGGCTACACCTTC. It is translated as CASSPREYVYGYTF. The gene calls are TRBV6-5 and TRBJ1-2; TRBD1 is a possible D gene (5 bases). The V gene lost 6 bases and the J gene lost 5 bases, with 16 bases spanning the gap. This CDR3 is built from 14 residues. From germline, CDR1 is MNHEY and CDR2 SVGAGI.

This clone is a singleton in its sample. Here the CDR3 reads CASSSGQGRQETQYF. CDR3 coding DNA: TGTGCCAGCAGCTCGGGACAGGGGAGGCAAGAGACCCAGTACTTC. This sequence joins TRBV7-6 and TRBJ2-5, with TRBD1 matching over 10 bases. Germline values: CDR1 SGHVS, CDR2 FNYEAQ. This CDR3 comprises 15 residues. The J segment lost 2 bases and the V segment lost 4 bases, leaving 4 bases of the junction unmatched.

The V and J genes are TRBV30 and TRBJ1-1; D gene uncertain. With 4 bases removed from V and 6 bases from J, the gap between germline ends came to 15 bases. From germline, CDR1 is GTSNPN and CDR2 SVGIG (reference sequence). This CDR3 has 13 amino acids. CDR3 sequence reads: CAWNEGESPEAFF. The CDR3, as DNA: TGTGCCTGGAACGAGGGAGAATCCCCTGAAGCTTTCTTT.

J is TRBJ2-1 and V is TRBV2; tentative D call: TRBD1 (5 bases). Trimming removed 5 bases from V and 8 bases from J, with 10 bases in between. Germline V gene sequence: CDR1 SNHLY, CDR2 FYNNEI. This CDR3 comprises 12 residues. This chain's CDR3 is CASSLGVDEQFF. The CDR3, as DNA: TGTGCCAGCAGTCTAGGGGTTGATGAGCAGTTCTTC.

The chain uses TRBV19 and TRBJ2-5; D possibly matches TRBD1 or TRBD2 (5 bases each). V was clipped by 5 bases and J by 2 bases, with 18 bases between them. Germline V lookup: CDR1 LNHDA, CDR2 SQIVND (reference sequence). The CDR3 sequence is 16 residues long. In DNA form, the CDR3 reads TGTGCCAGTAGTCCGAGGGGCCCTCGGTCTCAAGAGACCCAGTACTTC. This translates into CASSPRGPRSQETQYF. The full variable domain, rest sourced from reference TRBV19 and TRBJ2-5, is DGGITQSPKYLFRKEGQNVTLSCEQNLNHDAMYWYRQDPGQGLRLIYYSQIVNDFQKGDIAEGYSVSREKKESFPLTVTSAQKNPTAFYLCASSPRGPRSQETQYFGPGTRLLVL.

The genes are TRBV7-8 and TRBJ1-1; 7 positions agree with TRBD1. The CDR3 has 14 residues. Losses at the gene ends were 11 bases for V and 0 bases for J; bases not matched to a gene: 9. Germline values: CDR1 SGHVS, CDR2 FQNEAQ. This chain's CDR3 is CALPIQGVNTEAFF. The CDR3 DNA is TGTGCCCTACCTATCCAGGGGGTGAACACTGAAGCTTTCTTT.

The chain carries TRBV27 and TRBJ2-7; D is possibly TRBD1 or TRBD2 (5 bases each). The germline CDR1 and CDR2 sequences are MNHEY and SMNVEV (reference sequence). The ends were cut back, 4 bases at V and 2 bases at J, with 9 bases in the middle. This CDR3 has 13 residues. The DNA of the CDR3 is TGTGCCAGCAGTTCGGGACCGGCCTACGAGCAGTACTTC. This translates into CASSSGPAYEQYF.

This chain joins TRBV9 and TRBJ1-2, with a tentative D call TRBD1 (6 bases). Germline values: CDR1 SGDLS, CDR2 YYNGEE. The CDR3 totals 15 residues. Trimming removed 6 bases from V and 1 base from J, with 16 bases in between. The CDR3 region is CASTKSRGSNYGYTF. CDR3 in DNA: TGTGCCAGCACCAAATCCAGGGGCAGTAACTATGGCTACACCTTC.

The chain couples TRBV19 to TRBJ1-5; D not resolved. This CDR3 spans 14 amino acids. Trimming removed 3 bases from V and 6 bases from J, with 12 bases in between. From germline, CDR1 is LNHDA and CDR2 SQIVND (reference sequence). The CDR3 DNA reads TGTGCCAGTAGTATCCCACCCTGGGGTCAGCCCCAGCATTTT. Protein product: CASSIPPWGQPQHF.

The V gene is TRBV30, the J gene TRBJ1-2, with D hard to call. The CDR3 is 12 amino acids. Trimming shortened V by 0 bases and J by 13 bases, and 15 bases separated the two germline ends. CDR1 is GTSNPN, CDR2 SVGIG, per germline (reference sequence). CDR3 region: CAWSVWAGFFTF. Here the CDR3 DNA reads TGTGCCTGGAGTGTATGGGCAGGTTTTTTCACCTTC.

This rearrangement joins TRBV6-1 to TRBJ2-7; D call uncertain. CDR3 length: 16 amino acids. With 1 base removed from V and 0 bases from J, the gap between germline ends came to 13 bases. Germline CDR1 MNHNS, CDR2 SASEGT. The CDR3 here is CASSEGLVGISYEQYF. The CDR3 DNA sequence: TGTGCCAGCAGTGAAGGGCTAGTCGGAATCTCCTACGAGCAGTACTTC.

CDR3 sequence reads: CARSLGGSGNTIYF. As DNA, the CDR3 is TGTGCCAGAAGCTTAGGGGGCTCTGGAAACACCATATATTTT. This chain joins TRBV5-3 and TRBJ1-3; D is perhaps TRBD1 (6 bases). TRBV5-3 carries the ORF label, with uncertain function. Trimming stripped 2 bases from V and 0 bases from J, with 6 bases between. CDR3 size: 14 residues.

The chain is built from TRBV5-6 and TRBJ1-5; 10 bases are a match to TRBD1. The CDR3 consists of 14 residues. After removal of 4 bases from V and 6 bases from J, the junction contained 4 bases not matched to a gene. Germline assignment: CDR1 SGHDT and CDR2 YYEEEE. The CDR3 loop is CASSLRTGGQPQHF. CDR3 in DNA: TGTGCCAGCAGCCTTAGGACAGGGGGTCAGCCCCAGCATTTT.

In its sample, this clone was seen once. V is TRBV4-2 and J is TRBJ1-5; no clear D. The V gene's germline CDR1 is LGHNA and CDR2 YNFKEQ. This CDR3 comprises 16 residues. The ends were cut back, 4 bases at V and 3 bases at J, with 16 bases in the middle. CDR3 in amino acids: CASSPQEMGNNQPQHF. The DNA of the CDR3 is TGTGCCAGCAGCCCGCAGGAGATGGGTAACAATCAGCCCCAGCATTTT.

Notes on this clone: The junction differs from germline at one of its ends, possibly a read error. J is TRBJ1-2 and V is TRBV5-6, with 7 nucleotides matching TRBD1. The V gene's germline CDR1 is SGHDT and CDR2 YYEEEE. The CDR3 length is 17 residues. The CDR3 region has the DNA TGTGCCAGCACCTTGCGAACGGGAACAGGGGTATTCTATGGCTACACCTTC. It codes for CASTLRTGTGVFYGYTF.

This chain joins TRBV25-1 and TRBJ1-6; weak D call: TRBD1 (5 bases). The CDR3 totals 14 residues. V was pared by 3 bases and J by 7 bases, with 10 bases between. Germline V gene sequence: CDR1 MGHDK, CDR2 SYGVNS. The CDR3 reads CASSDRVTNSPLHF. The CDR3 DNA reads as TGTGCCAGCAGTGACAGGGTGACGAATTCACCCCTCCACTTT. The complete variable domain, with remaining parts taken from reference TRBV25-1 and TRBJ1-6, reads EADIYQTPRYLVIGTGKKITLECSQTMGHDKMYWYQQDPGMELHLIHYSYGVNSTEKGDLSSESTVSRIRTEHFPLTLESARPSHTSQYLCASSDRVTNSPLHFGNGTRLTVT.

This chain connects TRBV5-1 to TRBJ1-1, with 7 bases aligning to TRBD1. Germline CDR1 and CDR2: SGHRS and YFSETQ. The CDR3 runs to 15 residues. The V and J ends lost 0 bases and 11 bases, in that order; junction bases with no gene match: 13. CDR3 sequence reads: CASSLVVGQPVHAFF. The CDR3 DNA reads as TGCGCCAGCAGCTTGGTCGTGGGACAGCCAGTTCACGCTTTCTTT.

The chain employs TRBV6-1 and TRBJ1-2, with a possible D match to TRBD1 (5 bases). The germline gives CDR1 MNHNS, CDR2 SASEGT. V lost 0 bases and J lost 3, with 17 bases in between. The CDR3 has 17 amino acids. CDR3 in DNA: TGTGCCAGCAGTGAAGCGCAGGCCTTGGGGGTATACTATGGCTACACCTTC. Translated: CASSEAQALGVYYGYTF.